The sequence of this T cell receptor (beta chain) was determined in a study of immune evolution from preneoplasia to lung adenocarcinoma (dated by TCRdb to the early 2020s). General notes on the study: The study profiled immune contexture across lung adenocarcinoma precursors and invasive adenocarcinoma using immune gene expression, TCR sequencing and multiplex immunofluorescence. Resected precursor lesions (AAH, AIS, MIA) and invasive adenocarcinomas were compared against paired morphologically normal lung tissue. The sample size was set by how many specimens were available, not by a prior power calculation. The immune data were integrated with whole exome sequencing and methylation data from the same cohort of nodules. The overall cohort was made up of over 40 patients with pulmonary nodules who had surgical resection. TCR sequencing data came from 51 patients. It was reported in the study that more than 85 samples were used for TCR sequencing. Class I HLA alleles were inferred from exome data with POLYSOLVER, and allele-specific HLA loss was detected with LOHHLA. Beyond this particular receptor, the publication reports: All patients were from Japan and China, so applicability to Western populations was uncertain. The highest clonality was observed in normal lung, whereas higher T cell density and diversity but lower clonality appeared to be present in later-stage lesions. Normal lung had the highest top T cell clone frequencies, and these frequencies appeared to fall progressively from AAH through AIS, MIA and invasive adenocarcinoma. The findings rested on association rather than direct causation, and larger cohorts with long-term follow-up and longitudinal biopsies were considered necessary.

The immunoSEQ hsTCRbeta Kit was used to sequence TCR beta CDR3 regions from DNA. Per the source publication's procedure: TCR sequencing data were analysed with the ImmunoSEQ Analyzer. T cell clonality was calculated on productive rearrangements as 1 minus Pielou's evenness. T cell diversity was measured with the inverse Simpson index on productive templates. T cell density was expressed as TCR beta template counts normalized to usable DNA, with usable DNA estimated by amplifying and sequencing housekeeping genes. Two-sided Kruskal-Wallis tests were used to compare TCR metrics between histologic stages. TCRdb limited this immuneACCESS table to in-frame rearrangements with V and J called. A share of clones is missing; checked studies link under half to unresolved V genes, and the rest is unexplained. The V and J calls and clone size are taken from that table; D and trimming were inferred from the DNA. In this sample the table shows 5,500 to 6,500 clones, approximately 74% of which occur a single time. Together, the top ten hold 9.8% of the sample.

The patients had resection in Japan or China between the mid-2010s and the late 2010s. The histologic diagnosis of each case was independently confirmed on H&E slides by two lung cancer pathologists. The AllPrep DNA/RNA FFPE Kit was used to isolate DNA from FFPE tissue. With respect to this clone: No antigen is known for it. No base quality values were provided; no much bigger clone lies one nucleotide off.

Taken from the germline V gene (reference sequence), the CDR1 and CDR2 loops are MNHEY and SMNVEV. The CDR3 has 15 amino acids, counting the end cysteine and phenylalanine. Only the CDR3 region is kept as DNA, spanning 45 bases read in frame from base 1. V loses 8 bases at its end and J loses 7 bases; junction bases beyond the gene matches: 11. The source of this sequence is a donor at least 70 years old with lung adenocarcinoma. Sequenced material: FFPE adjacent normal lung tissue. The chain joins TRBV27 to TRBJ2-1; 10 middle bases align to TRBD1. The CDR3 sequence is CASETGTGETNEQFF. Here is the DNA: TGTGCCAGCGAAACCGGGACAGGGGAAACAAATGAGCAGTTCTTC.